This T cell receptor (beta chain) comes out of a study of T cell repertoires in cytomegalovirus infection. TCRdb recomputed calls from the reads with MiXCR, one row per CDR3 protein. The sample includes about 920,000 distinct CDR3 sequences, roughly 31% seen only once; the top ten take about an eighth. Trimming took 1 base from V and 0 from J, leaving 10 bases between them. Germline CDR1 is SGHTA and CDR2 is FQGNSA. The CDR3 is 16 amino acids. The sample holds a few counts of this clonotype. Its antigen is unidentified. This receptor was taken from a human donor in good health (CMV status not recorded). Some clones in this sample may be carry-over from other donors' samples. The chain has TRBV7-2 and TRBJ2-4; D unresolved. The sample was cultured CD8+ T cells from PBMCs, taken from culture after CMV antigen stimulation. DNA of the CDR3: TGTGCCAGCAGCTTAGAGGGCAGATCAGCCAAAAACATTCAGTACTTC. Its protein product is CASSLEGRSAKNIQYF.